This TCR beta chain was obtained from a study of cytomegalovirus exposure and HLA in healthy donors. Germline values: CDR1 SGHKS, CDR2 YYEKEE (reference sequence). Between the trimmed V and J ends, which lost 0 bases and 2 bases, there was a span of 8 bases. This CDR3 has 14 residues. PCR involved 60 Vbeta and 13 Jbeta primers. Some clones are missing from TCRdb's copy, which holds only in-frame ones; the method was immunoSEQ multiplex PCR. Of 100,000 to 150,000 clones listed, roughly 80% are singletons. The V call is TRBV5-5, the J call TRBJ1-2, with D possibly matching TRBD1 (6 bases). The clonotype comes from a young man in good health and CMV-seronegative. The sequenced sample consisted of PBMCs. The CDR3 is CASSLAGQNYGYTF. The CDR3 DNA follows: TGTGCCAGCAGCTTGGCCGGACAGAACTATGGCTACACCTTC. Full variable domain (outside the CDR3, taken from reference TRBV5-5 and TRBJ1-2): DAGVTQSPTHLIKTRGQQVTLRCSPISGHKSVSWYQQVLGQGPQFIFQYYEKEERGRGNFPDRFSARQFPNYSSELNVNALLLGDSALYLCASSLAGQNYGYTFGSGTRLTVV.